This T cell receptor (beta chain) was retrieved from a study of technical replicates of blood from a handful of donors listed by TCRdb under 2017. To note about this clone: Its target antigen remains unknown. Per-nucleotide qualities are absent, and no much larger clonotype sits a single base away.

Receptor libraries were prepared by the immunoSEQ multiplex PCR assay. TCRdb obtained this table from immuneACCESS and retained in-frame rearrangements with V and J assigned. These tables miss some clones; where compared with another copy, unresolved V genes account for less than half of the shortfall, and the remainder is unexplained. This sample holds 95,000 to 100,000 clones; about 94% were observed only once. The top ten clonotypes cover about 0.24% of the sample. Reading from cysteine to phenylalanine, the CDR3 counts 15 amino acids. The DNA shown is the 45-base CDR3, in frame from base 1. The germline V gene sets CDR1 to MNHEY and CDR2 to SVGAGI. V loses 4 bases at its end and J loses 5 bases; junction bases beyond the gene matches: 8.

The chain is made from TRBV6-5 and TRBJ2-5, and 9 bases in between align with TRBD2. The clonotype originates from a human donor in good health. The specimen sequenced was T cells isolated from PBMCs. The encoded CDR3 is CASSSTAGGPETQYF. The DNA is TGTGCCAGCAGTTCCACCGCGGGGGGGCCCGAGACCCAGTACTTC.